The 15 T cell receptor beta chains below were found in one sample sequenced in a study of blood T cells in healthy people across ages. A second PCR of about 6 to 12 cycles used a sample-barcoded 5' primer and a J-beta primer mix. TCRdb reanalysed the 5' RACE reads using MiXCR and keeps one entry per CDR3 protein. This table has about 1,000,000 distinct CDR3 sequences, 40% to 45% appearing once. Sample: blood. The origin of the receptors is a woman aged 55-70 years in good health.

The chain joins TRBV12-3 or TRBV12-4 to TRBJ2-7; no definite D call. CDR3 size: 15 residues. Trimming removed 6 bases from V and 1 base from J, with 16 bases in between. The CDR3 bases are TGTGCCAGCAGCGGCGGTACAGCTGCTTCCTACGAGCAGTACTTC. Protein: CASSGGTAASYEQYF.

This clonotype was seen at least ten times. This chain joins TRBV7-2 and TRBJ2-7; no clear D. Germline V gene data show CDR1 as SGHTA and CDR2 as FQGNSA. Trimming shortened V by 5 bases and J by 4 bases, and 9 bases separated the two germline ends. This CDR3 is 12 amino acids long. The CDR3 region is CASSLENYEQYF. CDR3 sequence (DNA): TGTGCCAGCAGCCTAGAAAATTACGAGCAGTACTTC.

Only a few counts were recorded for this clonotype. The J gene is TRBJ2-6, the V gene TRBV7-3; 10 positions agree with TRBD2. V shed 4 bases, J shed 0 bases, and the junction held 18 bases outside the gene matches. This CDR3 contains 22 residues. Germline V lookup: CDR1 SGHTA, CDR2 FQGTGA. CDR3 nucleotides: TGTGCCAGCAGCTCCCTACCCGGACTAGCGGACCCCACTCGCTCTGGGGCCAACGTCCTGACTTTC. Residues: CASSSLPGLADPTRSGANVLTF.

This rearrangement joins TRBV20-1 to TRBJ2-7, with 8 nucleotides matching TRBD2. The CDR3 spans 16 residues. V lost 0 bases and J lost 0; bases outside the gene matches: 7. The germline V gene encodes CDR1 DFQATT and CDR2 SNEGSKA (reference sequence). The CDR3, as DNA: TGCAGTGCTAGAGATTTAGGACGGGGGGGCTCCTACGAGCAGTACTTC. As protein: CSARDLGRGGSYEQYF.

This sequence joins TRBV10-3 and TRBJ2-3; weak D call: TRBD2 (6 bases). The CDR3 is 15 amino acids. Trimming took off 5 bases at V and 0 bases at J, with 12 bases between the two ends. CDR1 is ENHRY and CDR2 is SYGVKD in the germline V gene. The CDR3 DNA sequence: TGTGCCATCAGTCAGGCAGCGGGTAGCACAGATACGCAGTATTTT. Protein product: CAISQAAGSTDTQYF.

The chain combines TRBV7-6 with TRBJ1-3; D uncertain. Germline V gene data show CDR1 as SGHVS and CDR2 as FNYEAQ. This CDR3 contains 16 residues. V was trimmed by 0 bases and J by 0 bases, leaving 9 bases between them. In DNA form, the CDR3 reads TGTGCCAGCAGCTTAGCGCACGGGAGCTCTGGAAACACCATATATTTT. This gives the protein CASSLAHGSSGNTIYF.

The chain joins TRBV15 to TRBJ2-7; TRBD1 matches 9 bases. CDR1 LNHNV and CDR2 YYDKDF come from the germline V gene (reference sequence). V was pared by 7 bases and J by 0 bases, with 13 bases of the junction left unmatched. The CDR3 totals 17 residues. CDR3 DNA: TGTGCCACCACCATGGGGGGGACAGGGAGGTCCTCCTACGAGCAGTACTTC. As protein: CATTMGGTGRSSYEQYF.

CDR3 loop: CASSLAPIAGGLYNEQFF. The CDR3 DNA follows: TGCGCCAGCAGCTTGGCCCCAATAGCGGGGGGGCTCTACAATGAGCAGTTCTTC. The chain joins TRBV5-1 to TRBJ2-1; 11 nucleotides agree with TRBD2. J gave up 3 bases and V 0 bases, and 8 bases lay outside the gene matches. Germline assignment: CDR1 SGHRS and CDR2 YFSETQ. The CDR3 totals 18 residues. The variable domain in full, completed from reference TRBV5-1 and TRBJ2-1, reads KAGVTQTPRYLIKTRGQQVTLSCSPISGHRSVSWYQQTPGQGLQFLFEYFSETQRNKGNFPGRFSGRQFSNSRSEMNVSTLELGDSALYLCASSLAPIAGGLYNEQFFGPGTRLTVL.

This clonotype was detected many times. This chain uses TRBV4-2 with TRBJ1-2; D is perhaps TRBD1 (6 bases). This CDR3 is built from 13 residues. The V end was cut by 4 bases, the J end by 6 bases, with 12 bases between. Germline V CDR1 and CDR2: LGHNA, YNFKEQ. Here the CDR3 reads CASSPLRDNGYTF. The CDR3 DNA sequence: TGTGCCAGCAGCCCGCTCCGGGACAATGGCTACACCTTC.

This clonotype was observed a few times. The rearrangement links TRBV20-1 to TRBJ2-3; the match to TRBD2 covers 11 bases. The CDR3 loop spans 18 amino acids. Germline CDR1 DFQATT, CDR2 SNEGSKA (reference sequence). The junction had 10 bases not matched to a gene; V was cut back by 0 bases and J by 2 bases. CDR3 in amino acids: CSARDQEASGRFTDTQYF. The CDR3, as DNA: TGCAGTGCTAGAGATCAGGAGGCTAGCGGGAGGTTCACAGATACGCAGTATTTT.

This clonotype was recorded a few times. The chain has TRBV6-5 and TRBJ2-3; 9 bases match TRBD2. V lost 2 bases and J lost 6; bases outside the gene matches: 12. Germline V gene lookup returns CDR1 MNHEY and CDR2 SVGAGI. CDR3 length equals 17 residues. CDR3 amino acids: CASSYPPDSGSTDTQYF. The CDR3 DNA reads as TGTGCCAGCAGTTACCCACCTGATAGCGGGAGTACCGATACGCAGTATTTT.

This chain joins TRBV11-2 and TRBJ2-1; TRBD2 agrees at 7 bases. After removal of 5 bases from V and 8 bases from J, the junction contained 21 bases not matched to a gene. Germline V CDR1 and CDR2: SGHAT, FQNNGV. The CDR3 spans 18 residues. The CDR3 region is CASSPHTQQREGRDEQFF. CDR3 DNA sequence: TGTGCCAGCAGCCCGCACACCCAGCAGCGGGAAGGTAGAGATGAGCAGTTCTTC.

This chain connects TRBV20-1 to TRBJ2-7; 8 nucleotides line up with TRBD2. The length of the CDR3 is 13 residues. The V segment lost 7 bases and the J segment 3 bases; nucleotides outside the gene matches: 8. The germline CDR1 and CDR2 sequences are DFQATT and SNEGSKA (reference sequence). The CDR3 reads CSVDGTRVYEQYF. The DNA of the CDR3 is TGCAGTGTGGACGGGACTAGGGTCTACGAGCAGTACTTC.

This clonotype was detected only a few times. The chain couples TRBV9 to TRBJ2-3; D remains ambiguous. CDR3 length: 15 residues. Germline V gene sequence: CDR1 SGDLS, CDR2 YYNGEE. V shed 0 bases and J shed 1 base, with 9 bases lying between them. CDR3 residues: CASSVVARGTDTQYF. The CDR3 nucleotides are TGTGCCAGCAGCGTAGTGGCTAGAGGCACAGATACGCAGTATTTT.

The chain combines TRBV30 with TRBJ2-7; weak D call: TRBD2 (5 bases). V lost 4 bases, J lost 5 bases, and 12 bases lay in between. The CDR3 spans 12 residues. CDR1 and CDR2 (germline): GTSNPN, SVGIG (reference sequence). The CDR3 sequence: CAWMGSGDEQYF. The CDR3 nucleotides are TGTGCCTGGATGGGCAGCGGTGACGAGCAGTACTTC.